Described below is a single TCR beta chain sequence and its context. What it binds is unknown. With the read ending 3 residues before the CDR3 end, the germline J gene is used to fill in that end. The germline gives CDR1 LNHDA, CDR2 SQIVND (reference sequence). The CDR3 sequence is 17 residues long. The sample belongs to a study of T cells in women clearing cervical HPV infection. Study-wide findings and caveats: TRBV6-7 relative abundance averaged roughly 0.1% in cases and under 0.2% in controls. CIN3+ cases had significantly higher TCR richness than controls; evenness did not differ.

Clones were read by immunoSEQ multiplex PCR, and TCRdb kept only the in-frame ones, dropping some. Found here are some 20,000 clones; the top ten clones hold approximately 5.5%. The chain uses TRBV19 and TRBJ2-4; 10 bases agree with TRBD1. The sequenced sample was blood buffy coat. This TCR was sampled from a woman aged 18 to 75 with a cervical HPV16 infection that either progressed to CIN3+ or cleared (not recorded which). The CDR3 sequence is CASSIGGGQGKDQPQYF. The covered CDR3 bases are TGTGCCAGTAGTATAGGGGGGGGACAGGGGAAAGATCAGCCT.